Shown below are 18 T cell receptor beta chains from a single sample sequenced in a study of cytomegalovirus exposure and HLA in healthy donors. Use of 60 Vbeta and 13 Jbeta primers characterized the PCR. Here immunoSEQ multiplex PCR was the method, and the copy in TCRdb shows in-frame clones only, minus some. The sample records over 120,000 clones, over 75% being singletons. Sequenced: PBMCs. These receptors came from a man aged 50 to 60 in good health and CMV-seronegative.

The gene calls are TRBV28 and TRBJ1-1; a weak D match, TRBD1 (5 bases). The germline V gene encodes CDR1 MDHEN and CDR2 SYDVKM. The CDR3 has 15 residues. The ends were cut back, 5 bases at V and 3 bases at J, with 16 bases in the middle. As DNA, the CDR3 is TGTGCCAGCAGTCCCGCCAATGGGGCGCACACTGAAGCTTTCTTT. It yields the protein CASSPANGAHTEAFF.

The V gene is TRBV6-1, the J gene TRBJ2-7; weak D call: TRBD2 (5 bases). V dropped 1 base and J dropped 0 bases, with 10 bases sitting between them. Germline assignment: CDR1 MNHNS and CDR2 SASEGT. The CDR3 sequence is 15 residues long. The CDR3 sequence is CASSEGRVSSYEQYF. Written as DNA, the CDR3 is TGTGCCAGCAGTGAAGGGCGGGTCAGCTCCTACGAGCAGTACTTC.

CDR3 protein: CASRLQGASYNQPQHF. DNA for the CDR3: TGTGCCAGCAGGTTGCAGGGGGCTTCTTACAATCAGCCCCAGCATTTT. The chain couples TRBV27 to TRBJ1-5, with TRBD1 matching 8 bases. Germline CDR1 MNHEY, CDR2 SMNVEV (reference sequence). V lost 6 bases and J lost 3; bases outside the gene matches: 10. The length of the CDR3 is 16 residues.

The rearrangement uses TRBV15 and TRBJ1-1, with TRBD1 as a possible D gene (5 bases). V lost 7 bases to trimming and J lost 4 bases, with 13 bases between them. Germline V CDR1 and CDR2: LNHNV, YYDKDF (reference sequence). This CDR3 has 13 residues. CDR3 residues: CATMGSGGTEAFF. DNA of the CDR3: TGTGCCACCATGGGGAGCGGGGGCACTGAAGCTTTCTTT. The entire variable domain, with the rest obtained from reference TRBV15 and TRBJ1-1, is as follows: DAMVIQNPRYQVTQFGKPVTLSCSQTLNHNVMYWYQQKSSQAPKLLFHYYDKDFNNEADTPDNFQSRRPNTSFCFLDIRSPGLGDTAMYLCATMGSGGTEAFFGQGTRLTVV.

This clone was observed once. The chain uses TRBV6-5 and TRBJ2-1; 7 nucleotides agree with TRBD2. This CDR3 is 14 amino acids long. V trimming: 2 bases; J trimming: 2 bases; junction bases outside the gene matches: 0. Germline CDR1 is MNHEY and CDR2 is SVGAGI. The CDR3 nucleotides read TGTGCCAGCAGTTACAGCGGGACCTACAATGAGCAGTTCTTC. Its translation: CASSYSGTYNEQFF.

The genes are TRBV29-1 and TRBJ2-7; 15 positions match TRBD2. With V trimmed by 5 bases and J by 0 bases, 5 bases remained unmatched. This CDR3 is built from 16 residues. Germline values: CDR1 SQVTM, CDR2 ANQGSEA. CDR3 DNA sequence: TGCAGCGTTCAGGGACTAGCGGGGGGAAGCTCCTACGAGCAGTACTTC. This gives the protein CSVQGLAGGSSYEQYF.

The chain has TRBV4-1 and TRBJ1-5; D gene ambiguous. CDR3 length: 18 amino acids. CDR1 and CDR2 (germline): MGHRA, YSYEKL. The V end lost 5 bases, the J end lost 0 bases, and 20 bases lay between the germline ends. The CDR3 sequence: CASSNPPGGIDSNQPQHF. The CDR3 DNA reads as TGCGCCAGCAGCAACCCCCCGGGAGGGATTGATAGCAATCAGCCCCAGCATTTT.

The genes are TRBV19 and TRBJ2-5, with 10 bases identical to TRBD2. The junction had 0 bases not matched to a gene; V was cut back by 6 bases and J by 5 bases. CDR1 and CDR2 from the germline V gene are LNHDA and SQIVND (reference sequence). CDR3 length: 12 amino acids. This chain's CDR3 is CASRGLAETQYF. DNA for the CDR3: TGTGCCAGTAGGGGACTAGCGGAGACCCAGTACTTC.

In this sample, this clone turned up once. The chain is built from TRBV7-8 and TRBJ2-7, with 7 bases identical to TRBD1. Germline CDR1 and CDR2: SGHVS and FQNEAQ. The CDR3 runs 14 residues. The V and J ends lost 4 bases and 6 bases, in that order; junction bases with no gene match: 9. DNA of the CDR3: TGTGCCAGCAGCTCCTCGACAGGGTCAAGCGAGCAGTACTTC. Its translation: CASSSSTGSSEQYF.

The gene calls are TRBV2 and TRBJ2-3, with 12 bases lining up with TRBD2. The CDR3 is 16 residues long. V gave up 5 bases and J gave up 4 bases; unmatched junction bases: 7. Germline loops: CDR1 SNHLY, CDR2 FYNNEI. The CDR3 nucleotides are TGTGCCAGCAGTATACAGCGACTAGCGGGGGCAGATACGCAGTATTTT. This gives the protein CASSIQRLAGADTQYF.

V usage is TRBV18 and J usage is TRBJ2-1, with D tentatively TRBD2 (6 bases). CDR1 and CDR2 (germline): KGHSH, LQKENI. The CDR3 totals 15 residues. V was shortened by 4 bases and J by 6 bases, with 16 bases between the two germline ends. This chain's CDR3 is CASSLLAFGGNEQFF. The CDR3 region has the DNA TGTGCCAGCTCACTCCTAGCGTTTGGGGGCAATGAGCAGTTCTTC.

The chain recombines TRBV30 with TRBJ1-4; possible D gene TRBD1, 6 bases. The CDR3 totals 13 residues. The V and J ends lost 3 bases and 7 bases respectively, with 12 bases between them. Germline CDR1 and CDR2: GTSNPN and SVGIG (reference sequence). The CDR3 DNA reads as TGTGCCTGGAGGGACAGTGGAATTGAAAAACTGTTTTTT. Residues: CAWRDSGIEKLFF. The full variable domain, in which reference TRBV30 and TRBJ1-4 provide the parts outside the CDR3, is SQTIHQWPATLVQPVGSPLSLECTVEGTSNPNLYWYRQAAGRGLQLLFYSVGIGQISSEVPQNLSASRPQDRQFILSSKKLLLSDSGFYLCAWRDSGIEKLFFGSGTQLSVL.

The chain couples TRBV7-2 to TRBJ2-3; 7 bases match TRBD2. Germline loops: CDR1 SGHTA, CDR2 FQGNSA. This CDR3 contains 17 residues. V shed 3 bases, J shed 2 bases, and the junction held 11 bases outside the gene matches. CDR3 protein: CASSFMPWGGNTDTQYF. CDR3 DNA: TGTGCCAGCAGCTTTATGCCGTGGGGGGGTAACACAGATACGCAGTATTTT.

The chain combines TRBV6-6 with TRBJ1-1, with 10 bases lining up with TRBD1. This CDR3 contains 13 residues. Looked up from germline, CDR1 is MNHNY and CDR2 is SVGAGI (reference sequence). The V and J ends lost 6 bases and 4 bases, in that order; junction bases with no gene match: 2. CDR3 region: CASSRDRGTEAFF. In DNA, the CDR3 is TGTGCCAGCAGCAGGGACAGGGGCACTGAAGCTTTCTTT.

This clone was seen only once. The chain combines TRBV11-2 with TRBJ2-3; TRBD1 matches at 7 bases. The ends lost 0 bases at V and 1 base at J; junction bases unmatched: 4. Germline loops: CDR1 SGHAT, CDR2 FQNNGV. This CDR3 has 16 residues. CDR3 DNA: TGTGCCAGCAGCTTAGATAACAGGGGAGGCACAGATACGCAGTATTTT. It yields the protein CASSLDNRGGTDTQYF.

The J gene is TRBJ1-2, the V gene TRBV6-6; weak D call: TRBD1 (6 bases). The CDR3 has 13 amino acids. Germline values: CDR1 MNHNY, CDR2 SVGAGI (reference sequence). Trimming removed 6 bases from V and 4 bases from J, with 12 bases in between. The CDR3 is CASSLEDSYGYTF. The CDR3 coding sequence is TGTGCCAGCAGCCTCGAGGACAGCTATGGCTACACCTTC.

This sequence joins TRBV6-1 and TRBJ2-3; 12 nucleotides align to TRBD2. CDR1 and CDR2 from the germline V gene are MNHNS and SASEGT. CDR3 size: 18 residues. J gave up 0 bases and V 3 bases, and 7 bases lay outside the gene matches. CDR3: CASSDEASGGGSTDTQYF. DNA for the CDR3: TGTGCCAGCAGTGATGAGGCTAGCGGGGGGGGGAGCACAGATACGCAGTATTTT.

V and J are TRBV9 and TRBJ2-3; D remains unclear. The CDR3 is 13 residues long. Trimming removed 4 bases at V and 1 base at J, with 7 bases between. The germline V gene has CDR1 SGDLS and CDR2 YYNGEE. The CDR3 region is CASSLQGTDTQYF. In nucleotides, the CDR3 is TGTGCCAGCAGCCTCCAGGGCACAGATACGCAGTATTTT.